The rows below give T cell receptor beta chains drawn from one sample of a study of molecular identifiers for immune sequencing clone quantification. TCRdb reprocessed the PCR reads with MiXCR, giving one entry per CDR3 protein. The data show a few hundred thousand distinct CDR3 sequences, roughly a quarter seen once. The source material was naive CD8+ T cells from blood, with Jurkat cell RNA spiked in. The source is a human donor in good health. Some libraries in this study had Jurkat cell RNA spiked in. CDR3s include the opening cysteine and the closing phenylalanine or tryptophan. A D gene is named only where the DNA matches it firmly. A clone size is listed for some rows: how often the clone was seen (once, few, many), or a class if it is expanded.

clone_size: few; j_call: TRBJ2-7; v_call: TRBV7-6; d_call: -; cdr3_aa: CASSRDGGALYEQYF; cdr3_nt: TGTGCCAGCAGCCGAGATGGGGGGGCCTTGTACGAGCAGTACTTC
clone_size: few; j_call: TRBJ1-5; v_call: TRBV2; d_call: TRBD1; cdr3_aa: CASSEDPGTATVQPQHF; cdr3_nt: TGTGCCAGCAGTGAAGACCCAGGGACAGCTACCGTCCAGCCCCAGCATTTT
clone_size: -; j_call: TRBJ2-7; v_call: TRBV3-1; d_call: TRBD1; cdr3_aa: CAGRPGLGQGVEQYF; cdr3_nt: TGTGCCGGCCGCCCTGGCTTGGGACAGGGGGTTGAGCAGTACTTC
clone_size: few; j_call: TRBJ2-7; v_call: TRBV13; d_call: -; cdr3_aa: CASSLLGGSSYEQYF; cdr3_nt: TGTGCCAGCAGCTTATTAGGCGGAAGCTCCTACGAGCAGTACTTC
clone_size: many; j_call: TRBJ1-1; v_call: TRBV7-9; d_call: -; cdr3_aa: CASSYPRGVGAEAFF; cdr3_nt: TGTGCCAGCAGCTACCCCCGCGGGGTAGGAGCTGAAGCTTTCTTT
clone_size: many; j_call: TRBJ2-3; v_call: TRBV29-1; d_call: -; cdr3_aa: CSVDGTDTQYF; cdr3_nt: TGCAGCGTTGACGGCACAGATACGCAGTATTTT
clone_size: many; j_call: TRBJ2-1; v_call: TRBV10-3; d_call: -; cdr3_aa: CAISDSSHEQFF; cdr3_nt: TGTGCCATCAGTGATTCTAGCCATGAGCAGTTCTTC
clone_size: many; j_call: TRBJ2-3; v_call: TRBV6-6; d_call: -; cdr3_aa: CATDPSTDTQYF; cdr3_nt: TGTGCCACCGACCCTAGCACAGATACGCAGTATTTT
clone_size: -; j_call: TRBJ1-1; v_call: TRBV4-3; d_call: TRBD1; cdr3_aa: CASSQEDRGAQRNTEAFF; cdr3_nt: TGCGCCAGCAGCCAAGAGGACAGGGGCGCACAGCGGAACACTGAAGCTTTCTTT
clone_size: many; j_call: TRBJ1-4; v_call: TRBV15; d_call: -; cdr3_aa: CATSRAVGSEKLFF; cdr3_nt: TGTGCCACCAGCAGAGCGGTAGGGAGCGAAAAACTGTTTTTT
clone_size: -; j_call: TRBJ2-3; v_call: TRBV9; d_call: -; cdr3_aa: CASSPVRSTDTQYF; cdr3_nt: TGTGCCAGCAGCCCCGTACGTAGCACAGATACGCAGTATTTT
clone_size: -; j_call: TRBJ2-7; v_call: TRBV4-3; d_call: TRBD1; cdr3_aa: CASSQAGQGAFEQYF; cdr3_nt: TGCGCCAGCAGCCAAGCAGGGCAGGGGGCTTTCGAGCAGTACTTC
clone_size: many; j_call: TRBJ2-1; v_call: TRBV5-1; d_call: -; cdr3_aa: CASSWGENEQFF; cdr3_nt: TGCGCCAGCAGCTGGGGGGAAAATGAGCAGTTCTTC
clone_size: many; j_call: TRBJ2-1; v_call: TRBV3-1; d_call: TRBD2; cdr3_aa: CASSPWTSGVIEQFF; cdr3_nt: TGTGCCAGCAGCCCATGGACTAGCGGGGTTATTGAGCAGTTCTTC
clone_size: -; j_call: TRBJ2-7; v_call: TRBV27; d_call: -; cdr3_aa: CASSPPGAAYEQYF; cdr3_nt: TGTGCCAGCAGTCCCCCGGGGGCTGCCTACGAGCAGTACTTC
clone_size: -; j_call: TRBJ2-3; v_call: TRBV25-1; d_call: TRBD2; cdr3_aa: CASSEWGLGEVGDTQYF; cdr3_nt: TGTGCCAGCAGTGAATGGGGACTAGGAGAGGTGGGAGATACGCAGTATTTT
clone_size: -; j_call: TRBJ2-3; v_call: TRBV12-3/TRBV12-4; d_call: -; cdr3_aa: CASSGQPDTQYF; cdr3_nt: TGTGCCAGCAGTGGACAGCCAGATACGCAGTATTTT
clone_size: -; j_call: TRBJ2-2; v_call: TRBV5-1; d_call: -; cdr3_aa: CASSWGPGLRIGELFF; cdr3_nt: TGCGCCAGCAGCTGGGGGCCGGGACTACGGATCGGGGAGCTGTTTTTT
clone_size: many; j_call: TRBJ2-2; v_call: TRBV28; d_call: -; cdr3_aa: CAMRDRHTGELFF; cdr3_nt: TGTGCGATGAGGGACCGACACACCGGGGAGCTGTTTTTT
clone_size: -; j_call: TRBJ2-7; v_call: TRBV6-5; d_call: TRBD1; cdr3_aa: CASSYTQGYEQCF; cdr3_nt: TGTGCCAGCAGTTACACACAGGGGTACGAGCAGTGCTTC
clone_size: many; j_call: TRBJ2-3; v_call: TRBV7-6; d_call: TRBD2; cdr3_aa: CASSLSGGGSTDTQYF; cdr3_nt: TGTGCCAGCAGCTTATCGGGGGGGGGATCCACAGATACGCAGTATTTT
clone_size: -; j_call: TRBJ2-7; v_call: TRBV4-3; d_call: TRBD1; cdr3_aa: CASSQETGGWGEQYF; cdr3_nt: TGCGCCAGCAGCCAAGAAACAGGGGGCTGGGGCGAGCAGTACTTC
clone_size: few; j_call: TRBJ2-1; v_call: TRBV12-3/TRBV12-4; d_call: TRBD2; cdr3_aa: CASSLAGDGYNEQFF; cdr3_nt: TGTGCCAGCAGTTTGGCGGGGGATGGATACAATGAGCAGTTCTTC
clone_size: few; j_call: TRBJ1-5; v_call: TRBV24-1; d_call: -; cdr3_aa: CATSVGVDQPQHF; cdr3_nt: TGTGCCACCAGTGTGGGGGTAGATCAGCCCCAGCATTTT
clone_size: -; j_call: TRBJ2-6; v_call: TRBV20-1; d_call: TRBD2; cdr3_aa: CSASPRGEVGANVPTF; cdr3_nt: TGCAGTGCTAGCCCCCGGGGGGAGGTTGGGGCCAACGTCCCGACTTTC
clone_size: -; j_call: TRBJ1-2; v_call: TRBV28; d_call: TRBD1; cdr3_aa: CASSFTGAYGYTF; cdr3_nt: TGTGCCAGCAGTTTCACAGGGGCCTATGGCTACACCTTC
clone_size: -; j_call: TRBJ2-3; v_call: TRBV12-3/TRBV12-4; d_call: TRBD2; cdr3_aa: CASSLGSSGDTQYF; cdr3_nt: TGTGCCAGCAGTTTAGGTTCTAGCGGTGATACGCAGTATTTT
clone_size: -; j_call: TRBJ2-7; v_call: TRBV13; d_call: -; cdr3_aa: CASSRGDSQYEQYF; cdr3_nt: TGTGCCAGCAGCCGGGGGGACAGTCAATACGAGCAGTACTTC
clone_size: few; j_call: TRBJ2-1; v_call: TRBV5-1; d_call: -; cdr3_aa: CASGPLVEQFF; cdr3_nt: TGCGCCAGCGGCCCCCTTGTTGAGCAGTTCTTC
clone_size: few; j_call: TRBJ2-3; v_call: TRBV18; d_call: -; cdr3_aa: CASSPDGIPTDTQYF; cdr3_nt: TGTGCCAGCTCACCGGACGGGATTCCAACAGATACGCAGTATTTT
clone_size: -; j_call: TRBJ1-1; v_call: TRBV24-1; d_call: -; cdr3_aa: CATSDPRQARNTEAFF; cdr3_nt: TGTGCCACCAGTGATCCCCGACAGGCAAGGAACACTGAAGCTTTCTTT
clone_size: few; j_call: TRBJ2-7; v_call: TRBV20-1; d_call: -; cdr3_aa: CSASGKHSYEQYF; cdr3_nt: TGCAGTGCTAGCGGGAAGCACTCCTACGAGCAGTACTTC
clone_size: -; j_call: TRBJ1-1; v_call: TRBV4-3; d_call: -; cdr3_aa: CASSQEVPGATAAFF; cdr3_nt: TGCGCCAGCAGCCAAGAAGTTCCAGGGGCCACTGCAGCTTTCTTT
clone_size: many; j_call: TRBJ2-1; v_call: TRBV29-1; d_call: TRBD2; cdr3_aa: CSVRASGRNEQFF; cdr3_nt: TGCAGCGTTCGGGCTAGCGGGAGGAATGAGCAGTTCTTC
clone_size: -; j_call: TRBJ1-1; v_call: TRBV27; d_call: -; cdr3_aa: CASSNTGAGRAFF; cdr3_nt: TGTGCCAGCAGTAATACGGGGGCTGGTAGAGCTTTCTTT
clone_size: -; j_call: TRBJ1-1; v_call: TRBV4-3; d_call: TRBD1; cdr3_aa: CASSQDGTGDKAFF; cdr3_nt: TGCGCCAGCAGCCAAGATGGGACAGGAGATAAAGCTTTCTTT
clone_size: -; j_call: TRBJ2-3; v_call: TRBV5-4; d_call: TRBD2; cdr3_aa: CASSDLGGGPPDTQYF; cdr3_nt: TGTGCCAGCAGCGATCTGGGGGGAGGGCCTCCCGATACGCAGTATTTT
clone_size: -; j_call: TRBJ2-7; v_call: TRBV27; d_call: -; cdr3_aa: CASSLGSGYEQYF; cdr3_nt: TGTGCCAGCAGTCTGGGGTCGGGATACGAGCAGTACTTC
clone_size: few; j_call: TRBJ2-7; v_call: TRBV28; d_call: -; cdr3_aa: CASSLGTNYEQYF; cdr3_nt: TGTGCCAGCAGTTTAGGGACAAACTACGAGCAGTACTTC
clone_size: few; j_call: TRBJ2-1; v_call: TRBV19; d_call: TRBD2; cdr3_aa: CASSIGLGLAFEQFF; cdr3_nt: TGTGCCAGTAGTATAGGTTTGGGACTAGCTTTTGAGCAGTTCTTC
clone_size: few; j_call: TRBJ1-1; v_call: TRBV4-3; d_call: -; cdr3_aa: CASSPARGRSLNTEAFF; cdr3_nt: TGCGCCAGCAGCCCGGCCCGGGGCAGGTCTCTGAACACTGAAGCTTTCTTT
clone_size: many; j_call: TRBJ2-1; v_call: TRBV29-1; d_call: -; cdr3_aa: CSVDRDGEQFF; cdr3_nt: TGCAGCGTTGATCGAGACGGTGAGCAGTTCTTC
clone_size: once; j_call: TRBJ2-3; v_call: TRBV5-1; d_call: TRBD1; cdr3_aa: CASSWDRATDTQYF; cdr3_nt: TGCGCCAGCAGCTGGGACAGGGCTACAGATACGCAGTATTTT
clone_size: -; j_call: TRBJ1-5; v_call: TRBV21-1; d_call: -; cdr3_aa: CASSKRWGRSNQPQHF; cdr3_nt: TGTGCCAGCAGCAAAAGATGGGGACGTAGCAATCAGCCCCAGCATTTT
clone_size: -; j_call: TRBJ2-6; v_call: TRBV12-3/TRBV12-4; d_call: -; cdr3_aa: CASGVLQSLSGANVLTF; cdr3_nt: TGTGCCAGTGGGGTCCTTCAGTCCCTCTCTGGGGCCAACGTCCTGACTTTC
clone_size: many; j_call: TRBJ2-7; v_call: TRBV27; d_call: -; cdr3_aa: CASSLGRGPEQYF; cdr3_nt: TGTGCCAGCAGTTTAGGAAGGGGACCCGAGCAGTACTTC
clone_size: -; j_call: TRBJ2-7; v_call: TRBV7-9; d_call: TRBD1; cdr3_aa: CASSSPGQGWHEQYF; cdr3_nt: TGTGCCAGCAGCTCACCGGGACAGGGATGGCACGAGCAGTACTTC
clone_size: -; j_call: TRBJ2-1; v_call: TRBV7-8; d_call: -; cdr3_aa: CASSLGQGFNNEQFF; cdr3_nt: TGTGCCAGCAGCTTAGGGCAGGGGTTTAACAATGAGCAGTTCTTC
clone_size: -; j_call: TRBJ1-2; v_call: TRBV19; d_call: -; cdr3_aa: CASSIGGPNYGYTF; cdr3_nt: TGTGCCAGTAGTATAGGGGGGCCCAACTATGGCTACACCTTC
clone_size: few; j_call: TRBJ2-3; v_call: TRBV7-3; d_call: TRBD2; cdr3_aa: CASSFGLAGGISTDTQYF; cdr3_nt: TGTGCCAGCAGCTTCGGACTAGCGGGAGGGATTAGCACAGATACGCAGTATTTT
clone_size: few; j_call: TRBJ2-1; v_call: TRBV20-1; d_call: TRBD2; cdr3_aa: CSAAPGTSEYNEQFF; cdr3_nt: TGCAGTGCTGCCCCCGGGACTAGCGAGTACAATGAGCAGTTCTTC
clone_size: -; j_call: TRBJ2-7; v_call: TRBV18; d_call: TRBD1; cdr3_aa: CASSPPVGGIERYF; cdr3_nt: TGTGCCAGCTCACCACCAGTAGGGGGCATCGAGCGGTACTTC
clone_size: many; j_call: TRBJ1-1; v_call: TRBV12-3/TRBV12-4; d_call: TRBD1; cdr3_aa: CASLWGTGGTEAFF; cdr3_nt: TGTGCCAGCTTATGGGGGACAGGGGGCACTGAAGCTTTCTTT
clone_size: many; j_call: TRBJ2-7; v_call: TRBV20-1; d_call: -; cdr3_aa: CSANLQGEHEQYF; cdr3_nt: TGCAGTGCTAATTTACAGGGTGAGCACGAGCAGTACTTC
clone_size: many; j_call: TRBJ2-3; v_call: TRBV6-6; d_call: TRBD2; cdr3_aa: CASSRLAPSYGDTQYF; cdr3_nt: TGTGCCAGCAGTCGACTAGCCCCTTCCTATGGGGATACGCAGTATTTT
clone_size: many; j_call: TRBJ1-4; v_call: TRBV7-2; d_call: -; cdr3_aa: CASSPDATNEKLFF; cdr3_nt: TGTGCCAGCAGCCCAGATGCAACTAATGAAAAACTGTTTTTT
clone_size: few; j_call: TRBJ2-7; v_call: TRBV29-1; d_call: TRBD1; cdr3_aa: CSVDVGQGTTYEQYF; cdr3_nt: TGCAGCGTTGATGTAGGACAGGGGACGACCTACGAGCAGTACTTC
clone_size: few; j_call: TRBJ1-1; v_call: TRBV7-9; d_call: -; cdr3_aa: CTSSLGQMNTEAFF; cdr3_nt: TGTACCAGCAGCTTAGGGCAGATGAACACTGAAGCTTTCTTT